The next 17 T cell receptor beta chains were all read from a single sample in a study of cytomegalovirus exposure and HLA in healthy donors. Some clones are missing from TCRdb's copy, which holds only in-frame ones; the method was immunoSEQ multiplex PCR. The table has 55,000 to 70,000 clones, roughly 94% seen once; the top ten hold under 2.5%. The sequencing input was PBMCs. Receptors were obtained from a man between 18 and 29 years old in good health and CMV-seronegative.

The CDR3 protein is CASSLQGYEQYF. CDR3 coding DNA: TGTGCCAGCAGCTTACAGGGGTACGAGCAGTACTTC. The chain is built from TRBV7-9 and TRBJ2-7; maybe TRBD1 (6 bases). V was trimmed by 2 bases and J by 4 bases, leaving 6 bases between them. CDR3 size: 12 residues. CDR1 and CDR2 (germline): SEHNR, FQNEAQ (reference sequence). The full variable domain, with the rest looked up from reference TRBV7-9 and TRBJ2-7, is DTGVSQNPRHKITKRGQNVTFRCDPISEHNRLYWYRQTLGQGPEFLTYFQNEAQLEKSRLLSDRFSAERPKGSFSTLEIQRTEQGDSAMYLCASSLQGYEQYFGPGTRLTVT.

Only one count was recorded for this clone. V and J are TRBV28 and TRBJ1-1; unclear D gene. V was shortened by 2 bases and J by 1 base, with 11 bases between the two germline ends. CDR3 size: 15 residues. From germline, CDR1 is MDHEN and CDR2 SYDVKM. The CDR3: CASSLGLGENTEAFF. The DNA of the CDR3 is TGTGCCAGCAGTTTAGGGCTCGGGGAGAACACTGAAGCTTTCTTT. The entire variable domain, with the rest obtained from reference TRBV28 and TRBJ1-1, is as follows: DVKVTQSSRYLVKRTGEKVFLECVQDMDHENMFWYRQDPGLGLRLIYFSYDVKMKEKGDIPEGYSVSREKKERFSLILESASTNQTSMYLCASSLGLGENTEAFFGQGTRLTVV.

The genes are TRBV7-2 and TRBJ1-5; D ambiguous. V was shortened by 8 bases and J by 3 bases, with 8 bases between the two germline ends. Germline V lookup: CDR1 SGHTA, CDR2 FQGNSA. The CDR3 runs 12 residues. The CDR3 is CASRNNNQPQHF. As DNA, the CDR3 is TGTGCCAGCCGAAACAACAATCAGCCCCAGCATTTT.

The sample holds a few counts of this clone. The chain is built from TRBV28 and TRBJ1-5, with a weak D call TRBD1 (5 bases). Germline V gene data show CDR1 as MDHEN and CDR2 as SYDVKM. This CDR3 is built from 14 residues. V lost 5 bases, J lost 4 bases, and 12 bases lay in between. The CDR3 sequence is CASSQTGGNQPQHF. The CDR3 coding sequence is TGTGCCAGCAGTCAGACGGGGGGAAATCAGCCCCAGCATTTT.

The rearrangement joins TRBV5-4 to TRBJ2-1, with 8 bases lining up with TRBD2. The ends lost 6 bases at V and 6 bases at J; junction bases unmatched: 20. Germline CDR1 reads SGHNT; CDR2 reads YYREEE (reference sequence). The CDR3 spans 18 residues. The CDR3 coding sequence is TGTGCCAGCACCAAGCTTGGGTACGACGGGCGGGAGGCCAATGAGCAGTTCTTC. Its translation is CASTKLGYDGREANEQFF.

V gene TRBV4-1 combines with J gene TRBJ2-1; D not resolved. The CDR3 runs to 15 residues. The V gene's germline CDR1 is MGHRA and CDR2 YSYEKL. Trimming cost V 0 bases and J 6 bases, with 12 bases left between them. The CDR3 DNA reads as TGCGCCAGCAGCCAAGAGGAGACTGGGTTCAATGAGCAGTTCTTC. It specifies CASSQEETGFNEQFF.

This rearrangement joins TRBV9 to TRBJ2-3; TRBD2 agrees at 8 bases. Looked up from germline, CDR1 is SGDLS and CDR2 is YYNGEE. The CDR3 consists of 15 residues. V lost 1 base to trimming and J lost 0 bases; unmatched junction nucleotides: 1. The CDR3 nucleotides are TGTGCCAGCAGCGTAAGCGGGAGAAGCACAGATACGCAGTATTTT. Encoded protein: CASSVSGRSTDTQYF.

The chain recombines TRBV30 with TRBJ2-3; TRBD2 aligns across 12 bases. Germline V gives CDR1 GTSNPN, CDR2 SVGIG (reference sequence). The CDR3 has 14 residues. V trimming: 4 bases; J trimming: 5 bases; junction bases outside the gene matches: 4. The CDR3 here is CAWTPGLAGDTQYF. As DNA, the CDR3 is TGTGCCTGGACTCCGGGACTAGCGGGAGATACGCAGTATTTT.

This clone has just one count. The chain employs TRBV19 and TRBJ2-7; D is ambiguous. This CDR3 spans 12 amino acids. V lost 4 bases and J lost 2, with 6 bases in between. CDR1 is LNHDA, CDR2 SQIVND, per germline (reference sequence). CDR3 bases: TGTGCCAGTAGTAGCGGCCCCTACGAGCAGTACTTC. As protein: CASSSGPYEQYF.

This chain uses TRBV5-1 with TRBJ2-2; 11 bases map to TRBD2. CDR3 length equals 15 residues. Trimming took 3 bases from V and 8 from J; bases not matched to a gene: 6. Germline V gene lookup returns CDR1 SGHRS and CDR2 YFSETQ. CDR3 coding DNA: TGCGCCAGCAGCTCCGTAGCGGGAGGGATGGGGGAGCTGTTTTTT. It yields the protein CASSSVAGGMGELFF.

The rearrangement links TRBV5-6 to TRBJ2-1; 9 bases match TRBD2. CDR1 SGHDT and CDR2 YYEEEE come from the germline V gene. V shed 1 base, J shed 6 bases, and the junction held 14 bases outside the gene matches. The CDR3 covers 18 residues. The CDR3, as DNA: TGTGCCAGCAGCTTGTTCCTTTCGTCGGCGGGAGGGTTCAATGAGCAGTTCTTC. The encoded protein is CASSLFLSSAGGFNEQFF.

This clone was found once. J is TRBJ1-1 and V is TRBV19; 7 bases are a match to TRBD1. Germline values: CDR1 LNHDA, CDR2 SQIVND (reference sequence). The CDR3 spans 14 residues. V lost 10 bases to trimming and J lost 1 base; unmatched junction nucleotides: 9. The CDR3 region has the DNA TGTGCCACCGGCGACAGGGCACAGAACACTGAAGCTTTCTTT. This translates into CATGDRAQNTEAFF.

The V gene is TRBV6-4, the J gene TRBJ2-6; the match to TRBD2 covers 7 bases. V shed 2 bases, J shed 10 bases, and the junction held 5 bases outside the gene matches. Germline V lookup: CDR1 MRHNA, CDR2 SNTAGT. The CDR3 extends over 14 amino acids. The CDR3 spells CASSDGEGRNVLTF. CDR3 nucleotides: TGTGCCAGCAGTGACGGGGAGGGGAGAAACGTCCTGACTTTC.

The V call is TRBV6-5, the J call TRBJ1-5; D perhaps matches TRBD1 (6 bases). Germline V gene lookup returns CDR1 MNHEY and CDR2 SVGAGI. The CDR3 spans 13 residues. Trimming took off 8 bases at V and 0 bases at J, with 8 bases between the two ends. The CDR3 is CASGQNSNQPQHF. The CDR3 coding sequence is TGTGCCAGCGGACAGAATAGCAATCAGCCCCAGCATTTT.

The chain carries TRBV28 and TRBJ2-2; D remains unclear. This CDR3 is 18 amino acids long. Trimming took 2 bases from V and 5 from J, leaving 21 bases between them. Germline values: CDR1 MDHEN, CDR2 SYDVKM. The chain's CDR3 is CASSLGLSASRRTGELFF. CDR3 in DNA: TGTGCCAGCAGTTTAGGTCTCAGCGCTTCAAGGAGAACCGGGGAGCTGTTTTTT.

The CDR3 reads CASTSTSGLYNEQFF. CDR3 DNA: TGTGCCAGCACTTCGACTAGCGGACTCTACAATGAGCAGTTCTTC. V and J are TRBV2 and TRBJ2-1; 9 bases are a match to TRBD2. CDR1 is SNHLY, CDR2 FYNNEI, per germline. This CDR3 contains 15 residues. V lost 7 bases, J lost 3 bases, and 7 bases stayed unmatched.

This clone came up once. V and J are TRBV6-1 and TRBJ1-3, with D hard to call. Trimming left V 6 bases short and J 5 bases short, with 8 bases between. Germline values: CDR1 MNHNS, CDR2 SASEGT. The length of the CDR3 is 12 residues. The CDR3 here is CASRGPRNTIYF. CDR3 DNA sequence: TGTGCCAGCAGGGGCCCTAGAAACACCATATATTTT.